Listed below are T cell receptor beta chains from one sample, sequenced in a study of blood T cell repertoires in COVID-19. Clones were sequenced by immunoSEQ multiplex PCR, and TCRdb holds only the in-frame ones, with some missing. Of 250,000 to 300,000 clones in the sample, about four fifths were seen once. Input material: PBMCs or T cells enriched from blood (not recorded which). These receptor sequences come from a man aged 40-50 years who had been exposed to COVID-19. The conserved cysteine and the conserved F or W are not part of the CDR3 here. The order of the fields is CDR3 length, V gene, J gene, CDR3 protein.

length: 12
V: TRBV18
J: TRBJ2-1
CDR3: ASSPAGQNNEQF

length: 12
V: TRBV9
J: TRBJ2-3
CDR3: ASSVLAGSDTQY

length: 14
V: TRBV7-9
J: TRBJ2-2
CDR3: ASSLVGTGGSGELF

length: 13
V: TRBV27
J: TRBJ1-6
CDR3: ASSSSADSNSPLH

length: 12
V: TRBV5-1
J: TRBJ1-2
CDR3: ASTPGQGSHGYT

length: 12
V: TRBV11-3
J: TRBJ2-7
CDR3: ASSVSRGPYEQY

length: 12
V: TRBV11-1
J: TRBJ2-4
CDR3: ASSPGLLVNIQY

length: 12
V: TRBV7-9
J: TRBJ1-3
CDR3: ASSSLSGGNTIY

length: 11
V: TRBV2
J: TRBJ1-2
CDR3: ASSGQGPYGYT

length: 10
V: TRBV30
J: TRBJ1-1
CDR3: AWSETTIEAF

length: 11
V: TRBV12-3/TRBV12-4
J: TRBJ1-2
CDR3: ASSLGPGYGYT

length: 14
V: TRBV6-4
J: TRBJ2-3
CDR3: ASSDYQRERKDTQY

length: 15
V: TRBV14
J: TRBJ2-5
CDR3: ASSPREPRTVQETQY

length: 13
V: TRBV5-4
J: TRBJ2-1
CDR3: ASSSLGGLNNEQF

length: 11
V: TRBV12-3/TRBV12-4
J: TRBJ1-2
CDR3: ASSEDRNYGYT

length: 13
V: TRBV4-2
J: TRBJ1-5
CDR3: ASSQRDRGDQPQH

length: 15
V: TRBV4-1
J: TRBJ1-6
CDR3: ASSQDPSQGSMSPLH

length: 13
V: TRBV7-9
J: TRBJ2-1
CDR3: ASSPPGGQYNEQF

length: 15
V: TRBV10-3
J: TRBJ2-1
CDR3: AISESLAGGPSIEQF

length: 14
V: TRBV6-1
J: TRBJ1-5
CDR3: ASSASRTGKDQPQH

length: 15
V: TRBV6-1
J: TRBJ2-1
CDR3: ASSETSGGPSYNEQF

length: 12
V: TRBV5-6
J: TRBJ2-5
CDR3: ASSFTGARETQY

length: 12
V: TRBV7-2
J: TRBJ1-5
CDR3: ASSSGTWDQPQH

length: 12
V: TRBV9
J: TRBJ1-1
CDR3: ASSGDRGLTEAF

length: 11
V: TRBV6-5
J: TRBJ2-7
CDR3: ASERAPTYEQY

length: 14
V: TRBV5-1
J: TRBJ2-3
CDR3: ASAPSAPPSTDTQY

length: 13
V: TRBV9
J: TRBJ1-5
CDR3: ASSVDGGGNQPQH

length: 9
V: TRBV2
J: TRBJ2-1
CDR3: ASSERDYQF

length: 13
V: TRBV7-9
J: TRBJ2-2
CDR3: ATPLVGGWTGELF

length: 12
V: TRBV7-8
J: TRBJ2-7
CDR3: ASSFTGVGYEQY

length: 12
V: TRBV6-6
J: TRBJ1-1
CDR3: ASSYSTGWTEAF

length: 13
V: TRBV5-1
J: TRBJ2-5
CDR3: ASSYGQGAIETQY

length: 11
V: TRBV24-1
J: TRBJ1-5
CDR3: ATSTGDNQPQH

length: 13
V: TRBV9
J: TRBJ2-2
CDR3: ASSVVGANTGELF

length: 13
V: TRBV10-3
J: TRBJ2-7
CDR3: AISELALSSYEQY

length: 15
V: TRBV4-1
J: TRBJ1-3
CDR3: ASSQEWAQGSGNTIY

length: 13
V: TRBV27
J: TRBJ2-3
CDR3: ATFSGPRLTDTQY

length: 13
V: TRBV6-5
J: TRBJ2-1
CDR3: ASSKLAGAYNEQF

length: 10
V: TRBV7-9
J: TRBJ2-7
CDR3: ASSSSSYEQY

length: 13
V: TRBV7-3
J: TRBJ2-2
CDR3: ASRGTGENTGELF

length: 11
V: TRBV28
J: TRBJ1-5
CDR3: ASSPVRDQPQH

length: 14
V: TRBV10-3
J: TRBJ2-1
CDR3: AISESSGGYYNEQF

length: 14
V: TRBV7-2
J: TRBJ2-7
CDR3: ASSLVAGSGSYEQY

length: 12
V: TRBV28
J: TRBJ1-5
CDR3: ASSLDRGYQPQH

length: 12
V: TRBV18
J: TRBJ2-1
CDR3: ASSESQGADEQF

length: 12
V: TRBV7-9
J: TRBJ1-5
CDR3: ASSSGGSNQPQH

length: 12
V: TRBV5-6
J: TRBJ1-1
CDR3: ASSLGDTDTEAF

length: 15
V: TRBV11-3
J: TRBJ1-1
CDR3: ASRHNRGIYMNTEAF

length: 13
V: TRBV19
J: TRBJ2-2
CDR3: ASSIGKGAAGELF

length: 15
V: TRBV3-1/TRBV3-2
J: TRBJ1-1
CDR3: ASSQDSVHRVDTEAF

length: 13
V: TRBV6-5
J: TRBJ1-4
CDR3: ASRGGVRQGEKLF

length: 11
V: TRBV7-9
J: TRBJ1-4
CDR3: ASSPRGGEKLF

length: 11
V: TRBV5-4
J: TRBJ2-7
CDR3: ASSLQDLYEQY